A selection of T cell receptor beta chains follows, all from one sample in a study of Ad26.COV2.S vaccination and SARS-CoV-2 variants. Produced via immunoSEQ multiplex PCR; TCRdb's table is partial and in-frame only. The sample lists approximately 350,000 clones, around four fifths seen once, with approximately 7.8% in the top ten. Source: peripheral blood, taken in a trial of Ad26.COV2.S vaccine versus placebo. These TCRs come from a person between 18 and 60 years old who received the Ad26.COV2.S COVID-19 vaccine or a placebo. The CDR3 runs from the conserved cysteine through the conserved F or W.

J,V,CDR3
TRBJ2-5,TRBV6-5,CASSSGTSGVETQYF
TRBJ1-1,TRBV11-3,CASSSTGNTEAFF
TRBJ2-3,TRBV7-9,CASSFRGTQYF
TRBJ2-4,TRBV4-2,CASSHLNSGSRRGAKNIQYF
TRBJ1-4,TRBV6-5,CASHRGPNEKLFF
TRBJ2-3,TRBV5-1,CASSLDPGQGGDTQYF
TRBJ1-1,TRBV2,CASIVEAQPNTEAFF
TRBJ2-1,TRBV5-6,CASSLIQSSYNEQFF
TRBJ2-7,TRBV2,CASSAYEQYF
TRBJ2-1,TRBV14,CASSQRSGIIYNEQFF
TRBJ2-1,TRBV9,CASSVGGQIYNEQFF
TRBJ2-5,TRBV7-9,CASSGRGRETQYF
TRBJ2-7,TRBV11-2,CASSLRAAYEQYF
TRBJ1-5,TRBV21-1,CASSKGGERPQHF
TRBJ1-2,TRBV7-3,CASSLKGPAPGGGYTF
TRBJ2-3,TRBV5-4,CASSLVGTARDTQYF
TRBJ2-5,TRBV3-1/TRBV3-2,CASSLRGAGGETQYF
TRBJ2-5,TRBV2,CASSETGEETQYF
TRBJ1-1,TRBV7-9,CASSFVGGTEAFF
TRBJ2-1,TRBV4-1,CASSPTPPSYNEQFF
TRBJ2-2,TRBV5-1,CASIGTVNTGELFF
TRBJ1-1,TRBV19,CASRRGQGQGVPEAFF
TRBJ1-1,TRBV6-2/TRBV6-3,CASSYSPPQNTEAFF
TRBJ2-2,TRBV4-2,CASSQEALNTGELFF
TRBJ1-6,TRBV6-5,CASSKTVSNSPLHF
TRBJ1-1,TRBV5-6,CASRRRGTEAFF
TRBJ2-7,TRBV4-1,CASSQGGGNDEQYF
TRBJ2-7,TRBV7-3,CASSPGDRPYEQYF
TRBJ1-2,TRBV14,CASSPGFSNNYGYTF
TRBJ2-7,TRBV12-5,CASALGTATYEQYF
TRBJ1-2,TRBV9,CASSVEGFGYDGYTF
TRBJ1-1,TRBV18,CASSPGTLAPEAFF
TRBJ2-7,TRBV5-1,CASSLGTGRYEQYF
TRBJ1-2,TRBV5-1,CASSSTVNYGYTF
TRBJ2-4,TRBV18,CASSPPGVLKNIQYF
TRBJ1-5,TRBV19,CASSRVAGQPQHF
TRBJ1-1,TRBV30,CAWSRLEFTYF
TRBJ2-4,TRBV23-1,CASSTDRGKLAKNIQYF
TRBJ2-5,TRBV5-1,CASSFQGLETQYF
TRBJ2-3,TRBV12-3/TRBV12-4,CASSVFDTQYF
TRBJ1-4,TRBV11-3,CASSFVTGPNEKLFF
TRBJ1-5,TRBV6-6,CASSYGGRNSNQPQHF
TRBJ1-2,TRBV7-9,CASSSRWRGPNYGYTF
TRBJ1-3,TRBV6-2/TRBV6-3,CASSYSTRGRGRSGNTIYF
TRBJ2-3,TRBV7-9,CASSFKNTQYF
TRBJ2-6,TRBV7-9,CASSLTGTRSGANVLTF
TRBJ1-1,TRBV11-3,CASSLVGGFNGEAFF
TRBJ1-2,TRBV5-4,CASSFGYGYTF
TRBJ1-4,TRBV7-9,CASSYIRGEKLFF
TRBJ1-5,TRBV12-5,CASGLTRQGSQPQHF
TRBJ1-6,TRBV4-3,CASSLTFGLFNSPLHF
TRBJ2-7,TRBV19,CASSMAGGPYEQYF